This is a list of T cell receptor beta chains from one sample in a study of blood T cell repertoires in COVID-19. Sequencing was performed with immunoSEQ multiplex PCR; in TCRdb, only in-frame clones are kept and a portion is missing. Counted here are around 200,000 clones, 80% to 90% occurring once; the ten biggest clones make up more than 3%. Sequencing input: peripheral blood. All receptors come from a man in his sixties with acute or convalescent COVID-19. Both conserved end residues are part of each CDR3. D genes are given only for firm matches. The size entry is marked missing in some rows and otherwise reads once, few, many or a size class.

>TRBV5-1|-|TRBJ1-2|TRBD1
TGCGCCAGCAGCTTATCTGGACAGGGGACGGATGGCTACACCTTC
CASSLSGQGTDGYTF
>TRBV5-1|-|TRBJ1-5|-
TGCGCCAGCAGCGTCGACTCGGGGCCCCAGCATTTT
CASSVDSGPQHF
>TRBV28|-|TRBJ2-1|TRBD2
TGTGCCAGCAGGCAAAGCGGGAGCGTGCATGAGCAGTTCTTC
CASRQSGSVHEQFF
>TRBV27|few|TRBJ2-2|-
TGTGCCAGCAGTTTAGGGACAACTACCGGGGAGCTGTTTTTT
CASSLGTTTGELFF
>TRBV20-1|once|TRBJ2-6|-
TGCAGTGCTTTAGGGGCCAACGTCCTGACTTTC
CSALGANVLTF
>TRBV10-3|-|TRBJ2-1|-
TGTGCCATCAGTGAGTCGGGCAGGTACAATGAGCAGTTCTTC
CAISESGRYNEQFF
>TRBV28|-|TRBJ1-5|TRBD1
TGTGCCAGCAGCCACACAGGGGCGGGGGGTCAGCCCCAGCATTTT
CASSHTGAGGQPQHF
>TRBV29-1|-|TRBJ2-7|-
TGCAGCGTGGGGGGACTGAGGGACGAGCAGTACTTC
CSVGGLRDEQYF
>TRBV6-5|-|TRBJ1-1|-
TGTGCCAGCAGTTATTACAGCCTGAACACTGAAGCTTTCTTT
CASSYYSLNTEAFF
>TRBV6-6|-|TRBJ2-7|-
TGTGCCAGCAGTCCCACTCGACAGGGAGGCGACGAGCAGTACTTC
CASSPTRQGGDEQYF
>TRBV6-5|-|TRBJ1-2|-
TGTGCCAGCAGTTACCCAGGAATGAAAGGCTACACCTTC
CASSYPGMKGYTF
>TRBV6-1|few|TRBJ2-1|TRBD2
TGTGCCAGCAGTGGCCTAGCGGATAGAAAAACCAATGAGCAGTTCTTC
CASSGLADRKTNEQFF
>TRBV14|-|TRBJ2-5|TRBD1
TGTGCCAGCAGCCATGACCTAACTGACAGGGGGCGAGAGACCCAGTACTTC
CASSHDLTDRGRETQYF
>TRBV6-5|-|TRBJ1-3|-
TGTGCCAGCAGTTATGGGGGCAAGGGAAACACCATATATTTT
CASSYGGKGNTIYF
>TRBV5-1|-|TRBJ2-2|-
TGCGCCAGCTCAACTTCAACCAACACCGGGGAGCTGTTTTTT
CASSTSTNTGELFF
>TRBV27|-|TRBJ1-6|-
TGTGCCAGCTGCCAACAGGGTTATAATTCACCCCTCCACTTT
CASCQQGYNSPLHF
>TRBV2|-|TRBJ2-7|-
TGTGCCAGTGGAACAGGGATCTACGAGCAGTACTTC
CASGTGIYEQYF
>TRBV28|-|TRBJ1-5|-
TGTGCCAGCAGTTTAGAAGGGGGTGGCAATCAGCCCCAGCATTTT
CASSLEGGGNQPQHF
>TRBV19|-|TRBJ2-1|-
TGTGCCAGTAGTGGACTCGTCCGGAACAATGAGCAGTTCTTC
CASSGLVRNNEQFF
>TRBV7-2|-|TRBJ2-7|-
TGTGCCAGCAGCTTACTCATGGCGTCGAGGGAGCAGTACTTC
CASSLLMASREQYF
>TRBV5-4|few|TRBJ2-7|TRBD2
TGTGCCAGCAGCTTGTCGGGAGGGCCTGCGGACGAGCAGTACTTC
CASSLSGGPADEQYF
>TRBV19|few|TRBJ1-5|-
TGTGCCAGTAGTATCGGAGAACATCAGCCCCAGCATTTT
CASSIGEHQPQHF
>TRBV7-2|-|TRBJ1-6|-
TGTGCCAGCAGCCCCCACAAGAATAATTCACCCCTCCACTTT
CASSPHKNNSPLHF
>TRBV28|-|TRBJ2-2|TRBD2
TGTGCCAGCAGTTTAAATAGCGGGAGACAAACCGGGGAGCTGTTTTTT
CASSLNSGRQTGELFF
>TRBV28|-|TRBJ1-6|TRBD1
TGTGCCAGCAGCTGGGGGGACGGGACAGGACGCAAAATTAATTCACCCCTCCACTTT
CASSWGDGTGRKINSPLHF
>TRBV6-6|-|TRBJ2-1|-
TGTGCCAGCAGTTACTCGAGTTCAAACTACAATGAGCAGTTCTTC
CASSYSSSNYNEQFF
>TRBV5-4|few|TRBJ1-6|TRBD1
TGTGCCAGCAGTCTTACAGGGGGCAATAATTCACCCCTCCACTTT
CASSLTGGNNSPLHF
>TRBV20-1|-|TRBJ1-2|-
TGCAGTGTGAGAGGGAACTATGGCTACACCTTC
CSVRGNYGYTF
>TRBV12-3/TRBV12-4|-|TRBJ2-7|-
TGTGCCAGCAGTTTATCCGGGGAGCAGTACTTC
CASSLSGEQYF
>TRBV20-1|-|TRBJ1-4|-
TGCAGTGCTAGTTATTTGGCAGGGCCGGAAAAACTGTTTTTT
CSASYLAGPEKLFF
>TRBV19|-|TRBJ1-3|-
TGTGCCAGTAGTTCCGAGGGTTCTACTGGAAACACCATATATTTT
CASSSEGSTGNTIYF
>TRBV28|few|TRBJ1-1|-
TGTGCCAGCACCACCCACTTCCCAACTTTGAACACTGAAGCTTTCTTT
CASTTHFPTLNTEAFF
>TRBV6-5|few|TRBJ1-5|TRBD1
TGTGCCAGCAGTTCGCAGGGGGCTTCTAGCAATCAGCCCCAGCATTTT
CASSSQGASSNQPQHF
>TRBV30|-|TRBJ2-5|-
TGTGCCTGGAGTGTACGGGGGGCGGTTTCGGCGGCCCAGTACTTC
CAWSVRGAVSAAQYF
>TRBV24-1|-|TRBJ2-1|TRBD2
TGTGCCACCAGTGCCCTAGCGGGAGGGGCCTACAATGAGCAGTTCTTC
CATSALAGGAYNEQFF
>TRBV29-1|few|TRBJ2-7|-
TGCAGCGTTGAAGAATTCCGGGAGACGGGTGAGCAGTACTTC
CSVEEFRETGEQYF
>TRBV7-9|-|TRBJ2-7|TRBD1
TGTGCCAGCAGCTTGGGGACAGCCCCCTACGAGCAGTACTTC
CASSLGTAPYEQYF
>TRBV28|-|TRBJ2-1|TRBD2
TGTGCCAGCAGTTTGGCGGGAGGGCCCTTTGAGCAGTTCTTC
CASSLAGGPFEQFF
>TRBV7-3|-|TRBJ2-4|-
TGTGCCAGCAGCTCTAGCAGGGCCAAAAACATTCAGTACTTC
CASSSSRAKNIQYF
>TRBV13|-|TRBJ1-4|TRBD1
TGTGCCAGCAGCAAAGGACAGGGAGGTAATGAAAAACTGTTTTTT
CASSKGQGGNEKLFF
>TRBV30|-|TRBJ2-2|TRBD2
TGTGCCTGGAGTGTACGGAGGAGAAGCGGGGAGAACACCGGGGAGCTGTTTTTT
CAWSVRRRSGENTGELFF
>TRBV19|-|TRBJ2-5|-
TGTGCCAGTAGTATCAGGAGACAGGGCGCGGGGGAGACCCAGTACTTC
CASSIRRQGAGETQYF
>TRBV9|-|TRBJ2-3|-
TGTGCCAGCAGCGTACAGGTCAGCACAGATACGCAGTATTTT
CASSVQVSTDTQYF
>TRBV27|-|TRBJ2-7|-
TGTGCCAGCAGTTGGGGGAGGAGCTCCTACGAGCAGTACTTC
CASSWGRSSYEQYF